Included here is one T cell receptor beta chain sequence, with context. This entry is derived from a study of T-cell memory formation after mild COVID-19. CDR1 is MNHEY, CDR2 SVGAGI, per germline. V gave up 5 bases and J gave up 4 bases; unmatched junction bases: 8. This CDR3 has 15 amino acids. TCRdb fed the 5' RACE reads into MiXCR, producing one record per CDR3 protein. The data contain over 120,000 distinct CDR3 sequences, under 30% of them singletons. The material sequenced was PBMCs or a T cell subset sorted from them (not recorded which). This TCR derives from an adult woman who had mild COVID-19 (a few samples of this study predate the infection). Cell type and time point are not known. This chain connects TRBV6-5 to TRBJ2-1; 7 bases are a match to TRBD2. The CDR3 is CASSQRGVEYNEQFF. The CDR3 DNA reads TGTGCCAGCAGTCAACGGGGGGTCGAGTACAATGAGCAGTTCTTC.